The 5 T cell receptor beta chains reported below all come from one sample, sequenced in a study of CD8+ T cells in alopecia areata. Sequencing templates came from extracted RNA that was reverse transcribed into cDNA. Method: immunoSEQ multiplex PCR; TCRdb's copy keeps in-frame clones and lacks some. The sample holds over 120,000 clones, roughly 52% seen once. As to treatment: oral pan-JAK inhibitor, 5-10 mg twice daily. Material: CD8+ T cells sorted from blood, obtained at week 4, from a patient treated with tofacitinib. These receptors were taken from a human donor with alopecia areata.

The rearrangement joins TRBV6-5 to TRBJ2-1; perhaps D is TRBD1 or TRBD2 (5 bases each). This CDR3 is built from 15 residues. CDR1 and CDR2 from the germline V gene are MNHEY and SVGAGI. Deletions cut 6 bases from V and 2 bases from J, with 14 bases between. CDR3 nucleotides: TGTGCCAGCAGCGCCCCGGGACCCCCCTACAATGAGCAGTTCTTC. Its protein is CASSAPGPPYNEQFF.

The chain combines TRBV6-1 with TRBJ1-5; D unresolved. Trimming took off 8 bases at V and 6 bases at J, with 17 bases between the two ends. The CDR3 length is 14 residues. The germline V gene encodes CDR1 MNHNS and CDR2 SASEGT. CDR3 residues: CASLLVPEGQPQHF. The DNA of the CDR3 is TGTGCCAGCCTATTGGTTCCCGAGGGTCAGCCCCAGCATTTT.

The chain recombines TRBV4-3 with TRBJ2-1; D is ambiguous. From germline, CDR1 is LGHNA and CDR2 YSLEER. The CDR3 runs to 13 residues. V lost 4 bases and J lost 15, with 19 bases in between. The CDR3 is CASSLHHEPTRFF. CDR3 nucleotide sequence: TGCGCCAGCAGCCTACACCATGAGCCTACGAGGTTCTTC.

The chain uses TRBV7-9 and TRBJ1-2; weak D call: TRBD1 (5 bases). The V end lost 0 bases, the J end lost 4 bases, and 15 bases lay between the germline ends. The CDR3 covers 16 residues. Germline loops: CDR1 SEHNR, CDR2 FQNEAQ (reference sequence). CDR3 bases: TGTGCCAGCAGCTTAGCCCAACCCCAGGGACGCTATGGCTACACCTTC. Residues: CASSLAQPQGRYGYTF.

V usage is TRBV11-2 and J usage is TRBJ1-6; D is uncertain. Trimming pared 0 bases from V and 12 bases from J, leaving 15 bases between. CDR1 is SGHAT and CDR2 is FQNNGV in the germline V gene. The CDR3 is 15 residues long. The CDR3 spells CASSLDISLIQPLHF. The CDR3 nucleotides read TGTGCCAGCAGCTTAGACATATCCCTAATTCAACCCCTCCACTTT.